The 13 T cell receptor beta chains reported below all come from one sample, sequenced in a study of TIL therapy for anti-PD-1-resistant metastatic lung cancer. Time point meaning: pre-treatment sample, taken before nivolumab and TIL therapy. The immunoSEQ assay was v3. Profiled with immunoSEQ multiplex PCR; TCRdb holds only in-frame clones, not every one. The sample lists tens of thousands of clones; roughly 69% were seen once. Here the sequenced sample was blood, taken at baseline. The receptors derive from a person aged 25-85 years with non-small cell lung cancer.

V gene TRBV7-8 combines with J gene TRBJ2-7, with a weak D call TRBD1 (6 bases). The V gene's germline CDR1 is SGHVS and CDR2 FQNEAQ. The CDR3 consists of 15 residues. With 4 bases removed from V and 6 bases from J, the gap between germline ends came to 19 bases. CDR3 in amino acids: CASSSSRGHRGEQYF. The CDR3 DNA reads as TGTGCCAGCAGCTCCTCCAGGGGTCACCGCGGCGAGCAGTACTTC.

This clone was counted between two and nine times. The chain employs TRBV5-1 and TRBJ1-1; perhaps TRBD1 as D (5 bases). This CDR3 is 13 amino acids long. V lost 1 base and J lost 5, with 9 bases in between. Per the germline V gene, CDR1 is SGHRS and CDR2 is YFSETQ. In nucleotides, the CDR3 is TGCGCCAGCAGCTTGTGGGAGGGGACTGAAGCTTTCTTT. It encodes CASSLWEGTEAFF. Full variable domain (rest looked up from reference TRBV5-1 and TRBJ1-1): KAGVTQTPRYLIKTRGQQVTLSCSPISGHRSVSWYQQTPGQGLQFLFEYFSETQRNKGNFPGRFSGRQFSNSRSEMNVSTLELGDSALYLCASSLWEGTEAFFGQGTRLTVV.

The rearrangement links TRBV7-2 to TRBJ2-5, with TRBD2 identical over 8 bases. This CDR3 is 14 amino acids long. J lost 3 bases, V lost 5 bases, and 5 bases had no gene match. CDR1 is SGHTA and CDR2 is FQGNSA in the germline V gene. The CDR3 is CASSLSGAEETQYF. The CDR3 DNA is TGTGCCAGCAGCCTTAGCGGGGCGGAAGAGACCCAGTACTTC.

This clone was seen only a few times. V is TRBV20-1 and J is TRBJ2-2; D remains ambiguous. The CDR3 has 11 amino acids. Between the trimmed V and J ends, which lost 5 bases and 6 bases, there was a span of 7 bases. Germline loops: CDR1 DFQATT, CDR2 SNEGSKA (reference sequence). CDR3 DNA: TGCAGTGCTCGCCGTTCCGGGGAGCTGTTTTTT. This translates into CSARRSGELFF.

V usage is TRBV18 and J usage is TRBJ2-3; no clear D gene. The germline V gene encodes CDR1 KGHSH and CDR2 LQKENI. V was trimmed by 4 bases and J by 0 bases, leaving 11 bases between them. This CDR3 spans 15 amino acids. The CDR3 sequence: CASSLGRSSTDTQYF. The DNA for the CDR3 is TGTGCCAGCTCACTTGGACGTTCTAGCACAGATACGCAGTATTTT.

This clone has more than one count but fewer than ten. Distinct nucleotide sequences in the sample also encode this CDR3. This chain links TRBV7-9 with TRBJ2-5; possibly TRBD1 or TRBD2 for D (5 bases each). The V end lost 2 bases, the J end lost 5 bases, and 6 bases lay between the germline ends. The CDR3 totals 12 residues. The germline gives CDR1 SEHNR, CDR2 FQNEAQ (reference sequence). The CDR3 region has the DNA TGTGCCAGCAGCTTACGGGGCGAGACCCAGTACTTC. Amino acids: CASSLRGETQYF. Full variable domain (outside the CDR3, taken from reference TRBV7-9 and TRBJ2-5): DTGVSQNPRHKITKRGQNVTFRCDPISEHNRLYWYRQTLGQGPEFLTYFQNEAQLEKSRLLSDRFSAERPKGSFSTLEIQRTEQGDSAMYLCASSLRGETQYFGPGTRLLVL.

This clone was seen a handful of times. The V call is TRBV4-1, the J call TRBJ2-7; 9 nucleotides agree with TRBD2. Germline-derived CDR1 and CDR2 are MGHRA and YSYEKL. This CDR3 region has 15 residues. J gave up 5 bases and V 4 bases, and 9 bases lay outside the gene matches. The CDR3 DNA is TGCGCCAGCAGCCGTAGTCCGGGACTAGCCCACGAGCAGTACTTC. Its protein product is CASSRSPGLAHEQYF.

V gene TRBV6-6 combines with J gene TRBJ2-1; 7 bases map to TRBD2. The length of the CDR3 is 13 residues. The V segment lost 8 bases and the J segment 10 bases; nucleotides outside the gene matches: 11. Germline CDR1 MNHNY, CDR2 SVGAGI (reference sequence). The CDR3 sequence: CASVGGGRGEQFF. The CDR3 coding sequence is TGTGCCAGCGTTGGGGGGGGTCGAGGAGAGCAGTTCTTC.

This chain joins TRBV6-4 and TRBJ1-4, with a tentative D call TRBD1 (6 bases). The CDR3 has 14 residues. The ends were cut back, 7 bases at V and 5 bases at J, with 14 bases in the middle. Germline CDR1 is MRHNA and CDR2 is SNTAGT. The CDR3 protein is CASTWSQGNEKLFF. The DNA of the CDR3 is TGTGCCAGCACCTGGTCACAGGGAAATGAAAAACTGTTTTTT.

This clone was counted once. The chain uses TRBV13 and TRBJ1-5; 8 nucleotides align to TRBD1. V lost 2 bases, J lost 5 bases, and 5 bases stayed unmatched. Germline CDR1 reads PRHDT; CDR2 reads FYEKMQ (reference sequence). The CDR3 sequence is 15 residues long. This chain's CDR3 is CASSLSGTGHQPQHF. The CDR3 DNA reads TGTGCCAGCAGCTTAAGCGGGACAGGCCATCAGCCCCAGCATTTT.

This clone has just a few counts. V gene TRBV11-3 combines with J gene TRBJ2-1, with D uncertain. The ends were cut back, 8 bases at V and 2 bases at J, with 13 bases in the middle. Per germline, CDR1 SGHNT and CDR2 YENEEA. The CDR3 loop spans 14 amino acids. Written as DNA, the CDR3 is TGTGCCAGCCGTCCCAGTAGCCCCTACAATGAGCAGTTCTTC. This encodes CASRPSSPYNEQFF.

The chain carries TRBV6-1 and TRBJ2-7; D perhaps matches TRBD1 (5 bases). CDR1 and CDR2 (germline): MNHNS, SASEGT. This CDR3 is 12 amino acids long. Trimming cost V 6 bases and J 5 bases, with 11 bases left between them. CDR3 protein: CASRRTIHEQYF. CDR3 nucleotides: TGTGCCAGCAGGCGGACAATCCACGAGCAGTACTTC.

This clone appeared many times. The J gene is TRBJ2-7, the V gene TRBV28; tentative D call: TRBD1 (6 bases). V shed 6 bases and J shed 0 bases, with 12 bases lying between them. CDR1 is MDHEN, CDR2 SYDVKM, per germline. CDR3 length equals 14 residues. CDR3 in DNA: TGTGCCAGCAGCCTAACAGGGAGCTCCTACGAGCAGTACTTC. Amino acids: CASSLTGSSYEQYF.